Below, 16 T cell receptor beta chains from the same sample are listed, as sequenced in a study of T cell responses to AZD1222 COVID-19 vaccine. Here immunoSEQ multiplex PCR was the method, and the copy in TCRdb shows in-frame clones only, minus some. The table lists 250,000 or so clones, about 92% of them singletons. Material: peripheral blood, obtained on day 0 of AZD1222 vaccination. Source of these receptors: an adult in good health.

The V call is TRBV11-3, the J call TRBJ2-1; 12 nucleotides match TRBD2. This CDR3 is 15 amino acids long. Germline V gene lookup returns CDR1 SGHNT and CDR2 YENEEA. Germline trimming cut 1 base from V and 6 bases from J; bases unmatched to any gene: 1. The DNA for the CDR3 is TGTGCCAGCAGCTTAGGGACTAGCGGGGCCAATGAGCAGTTCTTC. Protein: CASSLGTSGANEQFF.

J is TRBJ2-2 and V is TRBV7-3; D gene ambiguous. CDR3 length: 13 residues. Germline V gene sequence: CDR1 SGHTA, CDR2 FQGTGA. V lost 1 base and J 3 bases, leaving 3 bases between the germline ends. The CDR3 protein is CASSLMDTGELFF. CDR3 sequence (DNA): TGTGCCAGCAGCTTAATGGACACCGGGGAGCTGTTTTTT.

The chain recombines TRBV11-2 with TRBJ2-2, with 10 bases identical to TRBD2. The CDR3 contains 18 residues. The V gene's germline CDR1 is SGHAT and CDR2 FQNNGV. Trimming took 0 bases from V and 12 from J; bases not matched to a gene: 16. The CDR3 nucleotides read TGTGCCAGCAGCTTAGACTATGCACAGCGGGGGGGTAAATGGAAGCTGTTTTTT. It codes for CASSLDYAQRGGKWKLFF.

The chain couples TRBV3-1 (or the pseudogene TRBV3-2) to TRBJ1-1; D might be TRBD1 (5 bases). Germline CDR1 reads LGHDT; CDR2 reads YNNKEL (reference sequence). V lost 1 base, J lost 5 bases, and 14 bases lay in between. The CDR3 contains 15 residues. The CDR3 DNA sequence: TGTGCCAGCAGCCAAGTAGTTGGACATTTAACTGAAGCTTTCTTT. It codes for CASSQVVGHLTEAFF.

The rearrangement uses TRBV4-3 and TRBJ2-1; D might be TRBD2 (6 bases). Trimming left V 1 base short and J 7 bases short, with 14 bases between. The CDR3 totals 15 residues. The germline V gene encodes CDR1 LGHNA and CDR2 YSLEER. For the CDR3, the DNA is TGCGCCAGCAGCCAAGTGGCGGGAAATTGGAATGAGCAGTTCTTC. Encoded protein: CASSQVAGNWNEQFF.

The chain combines TRBV7-2 with TRBJ2-1; 8 bases agree with TRBD2. The ends lost 3 bases at V and 4 bases at J; junction bases unmatched: 2. The germline CDR1 and CDR2 sequences are SGHTA and FQGNSA. The CDR3 consists of 14 residues. The CDR3 sequence is CASSFSGAYNEQFF. CDR3 sequence (DNA): TGTGCCAGCAGCTTTAGCGGGGCATACAATGAGCAGTTCTTC.

This rearrangement joins TRBV28 to TRBJ1-1, with TRBD1 identical over 10 bases. J gave up 3 bases and V 6 bases, and 4 bases lay outside the gene matches. Germline V gene lookup returns CDR1 MDHEN and CDR2 SYDVKM. This CDR3 spans 14 amino acids. As DNA, the CDR3 is TGTGCCAGCAGCCCTGGGACAGGGGACACTGAAGCTTTCTTT. It is translated as CASSPGTGDTEAFF.

This chain uses TRBV5-4 with TRBJ1-2; D gene uncertain. V dropped 3 bases and J dropped 2 bases, with 11 bases sitting between them. CDR1 SGHNT and CDR2 YYREEE come from the germline V gene (reference sequence). The CDR3 spans 14 residues. The CDR3 DNA is TGTGCCAGCAGCTCAGGATCCAGCAACTATGGCTACACCTTC. Translated: CASSSGSSNYGYTF.

The chain combines TRBV5-1 with TRBJ2-5, with D maybe TRBD1 (6 bases). The V and J ends lost 4 bases and 4 bases respectively, with 14 bases between them. The CDR3 loop spans 14 amino acids. Germline CDR1 SGHRS, CDR2 YFSETQ. Written as DNA, the CDR3 is TGCGCCAGCAGCCACAGGGTTGGAGGAGAGACCCAGTACTTC. As protein: CASSHRVGGETQYF.

The rearrangement uses TRBV6-2 or TRBV6-3 and TRBJ1-5; 9 bases fit TRBD1. Per the germline V gene, CDR1 is MNHEY and CDR2 is SVGEGT. V shed 5 bases, J shed 6 bases, and the junction held 8 bases outside the gene matches. CDR3 size: 15 residues. The CDR3 is CASSTGTGWPQPQHF. As DNA, the CDR3 is TGTGCCAGCAGTACCGGGACAGGGTGGCCTCAGCCCCAGCATTTT.

The chain carries TRBV3-1 (or the pseudogene TRBV3-2) and TRBJ1-4; D gene unclear. Germline lookup yields CDR1 LGHDT and CDR2 YNNKEL (reference sequence). The V end lost 1 base, the J end lost 6 bases, and 9 bases lay between the germline ends. CDR3 length: 14 amino acids. The CDR3 loop reads CASSQAGSDEKLFF. Written as DNA, the CDR3 is TGTGCCAGCAGCCAAGCCGGGAGTGATGAAAAACTGTTTTTT.

This clone was seen once. The chain couples TRBV9 to TRBJ1-6; D not certain. Deletions cut 0 bases from V and 13 bases from J, with 20 bases between. Germline-derived CDR1 and CDR2 are SGDLS and YYNGEE. The CDR3 covers 16 residues. CDR3 residues: CASSVDRDTFVGPLHF. As DNA, the CDR3 is TGTGCCAGCAGCGTAGATCGTGACACCTTTGTGGGGCCCCTCCACTTT.

The chain links TRBV2 to TRBJ1-1, with 12 bases aligning to TRBD1. V dropped 8 bases and J dropped 8; count of bases not matched to a gene: 6. Germline V CDR1 and CDR2: SNHLY, FYNNEI. This CDR3 is 13 amino acids long. CDR3 sequence reads: CASGRDRGREAFF. Written as DNA, the CDR3 is TGTGCCAGCGGTAGGGACAGGGGGCGGGAAGCTTTCTTT.

The J gene is TRBJ1-1, the V gene TRBV7-9, with no clear D. The CDR3 totals 13 residues. Germline CDR1 SEHNR, CDR2 FQNEAQ (reference sequence). Trimming removed 3 bases from V and 1 base from J, with 6 bases in between. The CDR3 nucleotides read TGTGCCAGCAGCTTGGTAACGAACACTGAAGCTTTCTTT. This codes for CASSLVTNTEAFF.

The chain has TRBV6-5 and TRBJ1-1, with D perhaps matching TRBD1 (5 bases). The ends were cut back, 5 bases at V and 1 base at J, with 8 bases in the middle. CDR1 and CDR2 (germline): MNHEY, SVGAGI. This CDR3 spans 13 amino acids. CDR3 nucleotides: TGTGCCAGCAGTCAGACAGCGAACACTGAAGCTTTCTTT. Translated, it gives CASSQTANTEAFF.

Concerning this clone itself: Germline and junction disagree at one end, which may indicate a read error. The chain joins TRBV7-7 to TRBJ2-7; D may be TRBD1 or TRBD2 (5 bases each). The CDR3 sequence is 13 residues long. CDR1 is SSHAT, CDR2 FNYEAQ, per germline (reference sequence). This CDR3 reads CASSLVGGYEQYF. CDR3 bases: TGTGCTAGCAGCTTAGTTGGGGGATACGAGCAGTACTTC.